The 24 T cell receptor beta chains in this list originate from one sample, sequenced in a study of beta chain features in type 1 diabetes. Sequenced material consisted of expressed TCRB transcripts (all of the isolated RNA was reverse transcribed). Here immunoSEQ multiplex PCR was the method, and the copy in TCRdb shows in-frame clones only, minus some. The profile shows some 500,000 clones, roughly 10% of them singletons. Sequencing was carried out using naive CD4+ T cells from blood. These receptors came from a woman aged 18-29 years in good health.

This clone has at least ten counts. The chain employs TRBV29-1 and TRBJ2-1; D not certain. Germline loops: CDR1 SQVTM, CDR2 ANQGSEA. The V and J ends lost 4 bases and 0 bases respectively, with 7 bases between them. The CDR3 is 13 amino acids. The CDR3: CSVGKSSYNEQFF. CDR3 sequence (DNA): TGCAGCGTTGGTAAGAGCTCCTACAATGAGCAGTTCTTC.

This chain links TRBV6-5 with TRBJ2-2; D is ambiguous. The ends were cut back, 4 bases at V and 6 bases at J, with 12 bases in the middle. The CDR3 consists of 14 residues. CDR1 and CDR2 (germline): MNHEY, SVGAGI. CDR3 bases: TGTGCCAGCAGTTGGGTTTGGAGCGCCGGGGAGCTGTTTTTT. This sequence encodes CASSWVWSAGELFF.

The CDR3 region has the DNA TGTGCCATCAGGAACTCAACAGGGAATTCACCCCTCCACTTT. Protein product: CAIRNSTGNSPLHF. V gene TRBV10-3 combines with J gene TRBJ1-6, with D tentatively TRBD1 (6 bases). Trimming stripped 6 bases from V and 7 bases from J, with 13 bases between. Germline V lookup: CDR1 ENHRY, CDR2 SYGVKD. The CDR3 loop spans 14 amino acids.

This clone was observed a handful of times. Relative to the germline gene, one junction end is altered; a read error may explain this. The CDR3 here is CASSQGRTSGRHF. The CDR3, as DNA: TGTGCCAGCAGCCAGGGTCGGACTAGCGGGAGACACTTC. The chain is built from TRBV14 and TRBJ2-7; 13 bases align to TRBD2. The CDR3 is 13 amino acids. From germline, CDR1 is SGHDN and CDR2 FVKESK.

This clone turned up a few times. The chain links TRBV4-1 to TRBJ1-5; D perhaps matches TRBD1 (5 bases). Trimming stripped 2 bases from V and 6 bases from J, with 11 bases between. The CDR3 contains 14 residues. Per the germline V gene, CDR1 is MGHRA and CDR2 is YSYEKL. The CDR3 sequence is CASSQQGTGQPQHF. Here the CDR3 DNA reads TGCGCCAGCAGCCAACAGGGAACTGGTCAGCCCCAGCATTTT.

The sample holds a few counts of this clone. The chain carries TRBV9 and TRBJ2-1; TRBD1 matches 8 bases. The germline gives CDR1 SGDLS, CDR2 YYNGEE. V shed 4 bases and J 0 bases; nucleotides not matched to a gene: 3. The CDR3 is 15 amino acids. CDR3 sequence: CASSMTGASYNEQFF. For the CDR3, the DNA is TGTGCCAGCAGCATGACAGGGGCCTCCTACAATGAGCAGTTCTTC.

This clone was detected a few times. The genes are TRBV9 and TRBJ2-5, with unresolved D. From germline, CDR1 is SGDLS and CDR2 YYNGEE. The V and J ends lost 4 bases and 2 bases respectively, with 9 bases between them. The CDR3 spans 13 residues. Here the CDR3 reads CASSKLSQETQYF. DNA for the CDR3: TGTGCCAGCAGCAAGTTATCACAAGAGACCCAGTACTTC.

This clone was counted ten times or more. The chain is built from TRBV15 and TRBJ1-3; D unresolved. Germline assignment: CDR1 LNHNV and CDR2 YYDKDF (reference sequence). This CDR3 has 16 residues. Between the trimmed V and J ends, which lost 5 bases and 0 bases, there was a span of 14 bases. The CDR3 loop reads CATSLHGVISGNTIYF. The DNA of the CDR3 is TGTGCCACCAGCCTCCATGGGGTGATCTCTGGAAACACCATATATTTT.

This clone has just a few counts. The chain carries TRBV4-1 and TRBJ1-2; D unresolved. The V end was cut by 5 bases, the J end by 0 bases, with 28 bases between. CDR1 MGHRA and CDR2 YSYEKL come from the germline V gene. The CDR3 spans 20 residues. The CDR3 reads CASSSGLARVIAITNYGYTF. The DNA of the CDR3 is TGCGCCAGCAGCAGCGGGTTAGCACGAGTTATTGCTATCACTAACTATGGCTACACCTTC.

The chain combines TRBV6-6 with TRBJ2-1; 8 nucleotides match TRBD2. CDR1 and CDR2 from the germline V gene are MNHNY and SVGAGI (reference sequence). The CDR3 has 14 amino acids. Trimming took 6 bases from V and 10 from J; bases not matched to a gene: 11. The CDR3 loop reads CASSPHERETEQFF. The CDR3 nucleotides are TGTGCCAGCAGCCCACATGAGCGGGAGACGGAGCAGTTCTTC.

This clone has more than one count but fewer than ten. The CDR3 is CTSSRATGFNGYTF. CDR3 bases: TGCACCAGCAGCAGAGCGACAGGGTTTAATGGCTACACCTTC. V gene TRBV1 combines with J gene TRBJ1-2; TRBD1, the D gene given by the table, was not confirmed from the DNA. TRBV1 has pseudogene status. The CDR3 loop spans 14 amino acids.

Only a few counts were recorded for this clone. The chain uses TRBV7-3 and TRBJ2-5; D is ambiguous. This CDR3 has 13 residues. V was shortened by 5 bases and J by 5 bases, with 12 bases between the two germline ends. CDR1 is SGHTA, CDR2 FQGTGA, per germline. CDR3 nucleotide sequence: TGTGCCAGCAGCCATGACCCCTTTGAGACCCAGTACTTC. It codes for CASSHDPFETQYF.

This clone appeared a few times. This chain links TRBV7-2 with TRBJ2-3, with 10 bases aligning to TRBD2. Unmatched junction bases numbered 11, after V lost 4 bases and J lost 1 base. The CDR3 sequence is 18 residues long. Looked up from germline, CDR1 is SGHTA and CDR2 is FQGNSA. CDR3 region: CASSSGTSARGGTDTQYF. Written as DNA, the CDR3 is TGTGCCAGCAGCTCTGGGACTAGCGCCAGGGGGGGCACAGATACGCAGTATTTT.

The CDR3 DNA is TGTGCCACCAGTAACAGGGGAAGCTATGGCTACACCTTC. Protein product: CATSNRGSYGYTF. The chain couples TRBV15 to TRBJ1-2; 7 nucleotides align to TRBD1. The CDR3 runs to 13 residues. Per the germline V gene, CDR1 is LNHNV and CDR2 is YYDKDF (reference sequence). V was clipped by 6 bases and J by 4 bases; unmatched bases: 5. The variable domain in full, with the rest retrieved from reference TRBV15 and TRBJ1-2, is DAMVIQNPRYQVTQFGKPVTLSCSQTLNHNVMYWYQQKSSQAPKLLFHYYDKDFNNEADTPDNFQSRRPNTSFCFLDIRSPGLGDTAMYLCATSNRGSYGYTFGSGTRLTVV.

The chain links TRBV5-4 to TRBJ2-4; D unclear. V was clipped by 0 bases and J by 0 bases, with 19 bases between them. CDR1 and CDR2 (germline): SGHNT, YYREEE (reference sequence). The CDR3 is made up of 19 amino acids. CDR3 nucleotide sequence: TGTGCCAGCAGCTTGGCGACGGCTCTCCCGAACCTAGCCAAAAACATTCAGTACTTC. The encoded protein is CASSLATALPNLAKNIQYF.

The chain is built from TRBV19 and TRBJ2-1; D call uncertain. CDR1 LNHDA and CDR2 SQIVND come from the germline V gene (reference sequence). This CDR3 contains 14 residues. Trimming removed 2 bases at V and 3 bases at J, with 8 bases between. The CDR3 loop is CASSIRADYNEQFF. In nucleotides, the CDR3 is TGTGCCAGTAGTATAAGGGCAGACTACAATGAGCAGTTCTTC.

V is TRBV29-1 and J is TRBJ2-7; 7 positions match TRBD1. Looked up from germline, CDR1 is SQVTM and CDR2 is ANQGSEA. The CDR3 length is 14 residues. V dropped 6 bases and J dropped 2; count of bases not matched to a gene: 10. The CDR3 loop is CSVQGGRPPYEQYF. The DNA for the CDR3 is TGCAGCGTACAAGGGGGCAGACCCCCCTACGAGCAGTACTTC.

The chain employs TRBV6-5 and TRBJ1-2, with D unclear. From germline, CDR1 is MNHEY and CDR2 SVGAGI. The ends were cut back, 5 bases at V and 5 bases at J, with 12 bases in the middle. This CDR3 spans 13 amino acids. This CDR3 is CASSDTDFYGYTF. In DNA, the CDR3 is TGTGCCAGCAGTGACACGGACTTTTATGGCTACACCTTC.

This CDR3 reads CASSMEGNYGYTF. In DNA form, the CDR3 reads TGTGCCAGTAGTATGGAGGGAAACTATGGCTACACCTTC. The chain links TRBV19 to TRBJ1-2, with unresolved D. V gave up 3 bases and J gave up 2 bases, with 7 bases separating them. In germline, CDR1 is LNHDA, CDR2 SQIVND (reference sequence). The CDR3 totals 13 residues.

This clone was counted only a few times. The V and J genes are TRBV30 and TRBJ1-5; D is unresolved. The CDR3 loop spans 14 amino acids. Germline CDR1 and CDR2: GTSNPN and SVGIG (reference sequence). In DNA, the CDR3 is TGTGCTCTAACACGAAAGGCTGGGGATCAGCCCCAGCATTTT. This encodes CALTRKAGDQPQHF.

This clone was counted between two and nine times. The J gene is TRBJ1-2, the V gene TRBV9; D may be TRBD1 (5 bases). Trimming left V 0 bases short and J 6 bases short, with 21 bases between. The germline V gene has CDR1 SGDLS and CDR2 YYNGEE. The CDR3 length is 17 residues. The CDR3 loop reads CASSVDPIGRGTNGYTF. CDR3 sequence (DNA): TGTGCCAGCAGCGTAGATCCGATCGGTCGGGGGACCAATGGCTACACCTTC.

V usage is TRBV6-1 and J usage is TRBJ2-5, with D perhaps TRBD1 or TRBD2 (5 bases each). This CDR3 spans 15 amino acids. Germline V gene sequence: CDR1 MNHNS, CDR2 SASEGT. The V and J ends lost 6 bases and 4 bases respectively, with 18 bases between them. This chain's CDR3 is CASRRDHRSAETQYF. For the CDR3, the DNA is TGTGCCAGCAGACGGGACCACCGCTCCGCAGAGACCCAGTACTTC.

The chain carries TRBV4-3 and TRBJ1-4; unclear D gene. This CDR3 is built from 16 residues. Trimming took off 0 bases at V and 7 bases at J, with 15 bases between the two ends. Per the germline V gene, CDR1 is LGHNA and CDR2 is YSLEER. The chain's CDR3 is CASSQEKDGYVEKLFF. Here the CDR3 DNA reads TGCGCCAGCAGCCAAGAAAAGGACGGTTACGTTGAAAAACTGTTTTTT.

This sequence joins TRBV5-1 and TRBJ2-2; TRBD1 agrees at 7 bases. The CDR3 is 14 amino acids. J lost 4 bases, V lost 4 bases, and 4 bases had no gene match. Per the germline V gene, CDR1 is SGHRS and CDR2 is YFSETQ. The CDR3 nucleotides are TGCGCCAGCAGCCTACAGGGGAGCACCGGGGAGCTGTTTTTT. This sequence encodes CASSLQGSTGELFF.